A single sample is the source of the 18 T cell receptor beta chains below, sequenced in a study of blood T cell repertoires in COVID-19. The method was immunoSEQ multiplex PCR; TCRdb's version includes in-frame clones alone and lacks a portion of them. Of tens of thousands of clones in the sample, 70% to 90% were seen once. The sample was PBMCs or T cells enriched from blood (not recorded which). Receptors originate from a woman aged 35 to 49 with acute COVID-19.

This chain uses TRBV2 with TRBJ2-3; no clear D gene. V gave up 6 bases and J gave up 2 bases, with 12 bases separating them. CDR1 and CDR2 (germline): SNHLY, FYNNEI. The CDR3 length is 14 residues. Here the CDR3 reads CASSLGVDTDTQYF. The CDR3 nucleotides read TGTGCCAGCAGCCTCGGAGTAGACACAGATACGCAGTATTTT.

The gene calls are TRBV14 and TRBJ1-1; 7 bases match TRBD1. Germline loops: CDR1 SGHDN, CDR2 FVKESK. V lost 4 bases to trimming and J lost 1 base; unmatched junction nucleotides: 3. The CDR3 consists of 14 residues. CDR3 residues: CASSRQGWNTEAFF. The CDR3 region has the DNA TGTGCCAGCAGCCGACAGGGCTGGAACACTGAAGCTTTCTTT.

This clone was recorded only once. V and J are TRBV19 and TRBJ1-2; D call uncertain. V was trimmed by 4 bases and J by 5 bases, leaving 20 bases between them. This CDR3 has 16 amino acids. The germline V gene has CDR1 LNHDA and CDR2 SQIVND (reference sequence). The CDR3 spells CASSNFGLQDKYGYTF. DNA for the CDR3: TGTGCCAGTAGTAATTTCGGACTCCAAGATAAGTATGGCTACACCTTC.

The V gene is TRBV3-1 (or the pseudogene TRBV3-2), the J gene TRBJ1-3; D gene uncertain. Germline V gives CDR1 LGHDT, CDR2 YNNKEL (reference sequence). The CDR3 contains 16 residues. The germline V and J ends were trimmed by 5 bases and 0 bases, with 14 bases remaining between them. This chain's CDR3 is CASSVDREPSGNTIYF. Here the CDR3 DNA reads TGTGCCAGCAGCGTGGATCGGGAACCCTCTGGAAACACCATATATTTT.

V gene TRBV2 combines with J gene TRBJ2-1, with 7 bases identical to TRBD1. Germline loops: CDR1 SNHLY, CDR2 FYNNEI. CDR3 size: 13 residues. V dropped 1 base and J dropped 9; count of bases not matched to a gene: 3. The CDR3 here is CASSEEGGTEQFF. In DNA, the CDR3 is TGTGCCAGCAGTGAAGAAGGGGGCACTGAGCAGTTCTTC.

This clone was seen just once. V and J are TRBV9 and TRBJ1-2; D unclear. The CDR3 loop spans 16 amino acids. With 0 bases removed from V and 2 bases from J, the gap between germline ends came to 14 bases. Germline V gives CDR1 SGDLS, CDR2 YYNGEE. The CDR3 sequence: CASSVGGVYLNYGYTF. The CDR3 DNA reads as TGTGCCAGCAGCGTAGGGGGAGTCTACCTCAACTATGGCTACACCTTC.

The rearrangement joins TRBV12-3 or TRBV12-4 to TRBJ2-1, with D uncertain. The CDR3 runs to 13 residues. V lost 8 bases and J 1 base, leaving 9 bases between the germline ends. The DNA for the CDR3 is TGTGCCAGCTCGCCACTATCCTACAATGAGCAGTTCTTC. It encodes CASSPLSYNEQFF.

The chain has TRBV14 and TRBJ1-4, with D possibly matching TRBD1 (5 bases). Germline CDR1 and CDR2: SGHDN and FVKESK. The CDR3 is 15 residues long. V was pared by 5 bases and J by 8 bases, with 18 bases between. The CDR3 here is CASSINAGGKEKLFF. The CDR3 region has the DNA TGTGCCAGCAGCATAAACGCTGGGGGGAAAGAAAAACTGTTTTTT.

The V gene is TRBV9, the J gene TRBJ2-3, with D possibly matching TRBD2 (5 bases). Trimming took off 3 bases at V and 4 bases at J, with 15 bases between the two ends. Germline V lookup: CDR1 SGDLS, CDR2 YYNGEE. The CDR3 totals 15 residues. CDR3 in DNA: TGTGCCAGCAGCGGAAGCGGACCTGGGGCAGATACGCAGTATTTT. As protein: CASSGSGPGADTQYF.

CDR3: CASSPGDRPSYEQYF. Written as DNA, the CDR3 is TGTGCCAGCAGCCCCGGGGACAGGCCTTCCTACGAGCAGTACTTC. The chain employs TRBV11-2 and TRBJ2-7; TRBD1 matches at 8 bases. Germline CDR1 reads SGHAT; CDR2 reads FQNNGV. V lost 5 bases to trimming and J lost 1 base; unmatched junction nucleotides: 7. The CDR3 totals 15 residues.

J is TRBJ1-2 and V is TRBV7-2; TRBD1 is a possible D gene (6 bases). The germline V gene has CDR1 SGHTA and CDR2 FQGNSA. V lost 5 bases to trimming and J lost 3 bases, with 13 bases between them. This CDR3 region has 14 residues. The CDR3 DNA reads TGTGCCAGCAGCCCCGGACAGCACCACTATGGCTACACCTTC. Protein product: CASSPGQHHYGYTF.

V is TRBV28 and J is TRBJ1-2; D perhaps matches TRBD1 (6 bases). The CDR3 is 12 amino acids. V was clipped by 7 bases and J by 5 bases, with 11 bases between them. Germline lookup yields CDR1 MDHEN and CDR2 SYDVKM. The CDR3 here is CASNKGEYGYTF. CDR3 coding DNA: TGTGCCAGCAATAAGGGGGAGTATGGCTACACCTTC.

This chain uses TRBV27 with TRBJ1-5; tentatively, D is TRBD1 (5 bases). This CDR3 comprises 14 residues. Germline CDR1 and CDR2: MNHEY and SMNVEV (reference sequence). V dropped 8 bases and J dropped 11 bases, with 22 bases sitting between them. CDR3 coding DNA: TGTGCCAGCGGACGCGACAGCGTATTAGGAGCCCAGCATTTT. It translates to CASGRDSVLGAQHF.

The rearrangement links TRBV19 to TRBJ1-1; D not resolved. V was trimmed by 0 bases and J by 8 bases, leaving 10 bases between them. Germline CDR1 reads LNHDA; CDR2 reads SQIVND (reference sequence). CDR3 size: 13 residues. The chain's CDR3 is CASSIERRREAFF. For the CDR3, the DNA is TGTGCCAGTAGTATAGAACGACGGAGGGAAGCTTTCTTT.

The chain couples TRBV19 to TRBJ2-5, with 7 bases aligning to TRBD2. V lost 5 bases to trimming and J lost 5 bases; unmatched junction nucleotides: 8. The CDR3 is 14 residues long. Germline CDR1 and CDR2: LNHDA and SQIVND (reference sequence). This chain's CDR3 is CASSRGGSRETQYF. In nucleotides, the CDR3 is TGTGCCAGTAGTCGTGGCGGGAGCCGGGAGACCCAGTACTTC.

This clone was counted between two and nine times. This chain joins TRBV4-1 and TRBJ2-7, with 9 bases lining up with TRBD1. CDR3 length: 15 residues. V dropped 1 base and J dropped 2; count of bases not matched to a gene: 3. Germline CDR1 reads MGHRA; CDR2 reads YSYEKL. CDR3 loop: CASSQGTGVAYEQYF. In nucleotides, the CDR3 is TGCGCCAGCAGCCAAGGGACAGGGGTTGCCTACGAGCAGTACTTC.

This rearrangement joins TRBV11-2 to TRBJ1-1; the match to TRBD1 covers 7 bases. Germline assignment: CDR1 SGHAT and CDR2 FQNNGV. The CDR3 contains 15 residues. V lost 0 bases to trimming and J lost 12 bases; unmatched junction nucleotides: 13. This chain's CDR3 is CASSLDEVAGGKTFF. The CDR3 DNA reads TGTGCCAGCAGCTTAGATGAGGTGGCAGGGGGGAAGACTTTCTTT.

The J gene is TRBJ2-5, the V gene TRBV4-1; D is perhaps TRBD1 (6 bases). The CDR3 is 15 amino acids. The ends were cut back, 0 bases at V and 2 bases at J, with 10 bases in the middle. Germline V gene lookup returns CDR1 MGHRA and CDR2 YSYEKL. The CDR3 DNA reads TGCGCCAGCAGCCAAGAGGGAAGGGGGCAAGAGACCCAGTACTTC. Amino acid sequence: CASSQEGRGQETQYF.